This T cell receptor beta chain stems from a study of blood T cell repertoires in COVID-19. Study-level background: There were acute and convalescent COVID-19 samples, and they came from the United States, Italy and Spain.

Those enrolled in Seattle joined during active infection and were followed longitudinally afterward. Methods used by the authors: Amplifying reference gene primers gave estimates of nucleated cell counts. Generated by immunoSEQ multiplex PCR, the TCRdb table keeps only in-frame clones and is missing some. That table gives V, J and clone size, and the DNA gave D and trimming. The top ten hold about 6.7% of the sample, which has roughly 180,000 clones, over 70% seen once. The sequenced sample consisted of peripheral blood. This receptor was obtained from a woman aged 40 to 50 with COVID-19, enrolled during active disease.

Here the CDR3 DNA reads TGTGCCAGCAGCCCTACGGGACTAGCGGGAAAGGAGCAGTTCTTC. Its translation is CASSPTGLAGKEQFF. The rearrangement links TRBV7-3 to TRBJ2-1; 13 nucleotides align to TRBD2. V dropped 5 bases and J dropped 10; count of bases not matched to a gene: 8. Germline V gene lookup returns CDR1 SGHTA and CDR2 FQGTGA. The CDR3 sequence is 15 residues long.